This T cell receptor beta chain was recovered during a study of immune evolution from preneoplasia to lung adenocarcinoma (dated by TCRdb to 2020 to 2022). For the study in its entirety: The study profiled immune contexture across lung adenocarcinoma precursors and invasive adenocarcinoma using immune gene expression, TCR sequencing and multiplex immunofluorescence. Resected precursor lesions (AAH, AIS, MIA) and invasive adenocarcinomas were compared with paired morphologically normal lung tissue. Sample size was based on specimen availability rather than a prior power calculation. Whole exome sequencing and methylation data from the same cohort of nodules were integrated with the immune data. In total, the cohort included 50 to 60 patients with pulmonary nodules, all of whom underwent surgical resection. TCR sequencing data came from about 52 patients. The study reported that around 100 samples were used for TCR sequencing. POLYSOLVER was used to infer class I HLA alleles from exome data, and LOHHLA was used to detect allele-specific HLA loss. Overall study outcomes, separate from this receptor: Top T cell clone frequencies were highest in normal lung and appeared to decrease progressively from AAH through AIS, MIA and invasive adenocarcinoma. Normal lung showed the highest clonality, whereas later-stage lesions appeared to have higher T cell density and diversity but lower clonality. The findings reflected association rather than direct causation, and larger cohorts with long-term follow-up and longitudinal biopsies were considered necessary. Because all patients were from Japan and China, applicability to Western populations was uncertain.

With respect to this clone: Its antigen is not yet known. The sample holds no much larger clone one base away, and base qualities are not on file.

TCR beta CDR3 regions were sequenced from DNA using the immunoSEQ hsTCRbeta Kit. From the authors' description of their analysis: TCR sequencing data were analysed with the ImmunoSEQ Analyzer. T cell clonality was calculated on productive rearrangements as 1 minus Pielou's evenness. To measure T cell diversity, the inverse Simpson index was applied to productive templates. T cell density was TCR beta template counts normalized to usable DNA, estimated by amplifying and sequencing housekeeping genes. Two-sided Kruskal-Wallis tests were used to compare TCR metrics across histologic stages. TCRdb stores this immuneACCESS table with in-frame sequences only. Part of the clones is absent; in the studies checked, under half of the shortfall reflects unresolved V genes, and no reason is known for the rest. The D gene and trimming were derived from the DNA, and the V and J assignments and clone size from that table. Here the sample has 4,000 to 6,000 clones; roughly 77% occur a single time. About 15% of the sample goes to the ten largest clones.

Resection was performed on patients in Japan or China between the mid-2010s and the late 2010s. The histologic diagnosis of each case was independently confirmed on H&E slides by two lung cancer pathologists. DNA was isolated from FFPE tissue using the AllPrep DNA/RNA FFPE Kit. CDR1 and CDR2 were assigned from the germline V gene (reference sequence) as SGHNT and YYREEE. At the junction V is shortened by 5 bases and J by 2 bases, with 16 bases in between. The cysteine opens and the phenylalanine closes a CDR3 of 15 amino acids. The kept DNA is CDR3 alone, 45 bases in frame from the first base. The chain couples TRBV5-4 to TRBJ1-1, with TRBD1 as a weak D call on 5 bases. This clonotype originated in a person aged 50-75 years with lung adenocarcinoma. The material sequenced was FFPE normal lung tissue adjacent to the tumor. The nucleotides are TGTGCCAGCAGAGACCAAGGGGTTGATAACACTGAAGCTTTCTTT. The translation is CASRDQGVDNTEAFF.